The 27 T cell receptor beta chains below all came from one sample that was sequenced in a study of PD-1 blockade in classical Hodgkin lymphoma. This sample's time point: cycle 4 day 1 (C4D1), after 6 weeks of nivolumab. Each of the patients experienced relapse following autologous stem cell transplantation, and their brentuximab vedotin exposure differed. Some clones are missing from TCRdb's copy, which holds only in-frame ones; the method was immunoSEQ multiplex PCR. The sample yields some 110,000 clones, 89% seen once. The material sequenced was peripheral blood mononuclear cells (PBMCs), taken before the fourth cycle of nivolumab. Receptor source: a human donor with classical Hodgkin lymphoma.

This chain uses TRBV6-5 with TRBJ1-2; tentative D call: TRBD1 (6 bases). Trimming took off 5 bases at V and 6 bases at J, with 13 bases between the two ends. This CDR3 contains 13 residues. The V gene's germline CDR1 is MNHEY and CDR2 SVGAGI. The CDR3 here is CASSPTGSHGYTF. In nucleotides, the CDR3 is TGTGCCAGCAGTCCTACAGGGTCCCATGGCTACACCTTC.

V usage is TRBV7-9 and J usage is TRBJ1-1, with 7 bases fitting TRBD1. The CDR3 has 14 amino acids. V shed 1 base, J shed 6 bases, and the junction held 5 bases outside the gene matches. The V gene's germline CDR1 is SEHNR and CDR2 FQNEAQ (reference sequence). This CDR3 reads CASSLGGQAPEAFF. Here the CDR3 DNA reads TGTGCCAGCAGCTTAGGCGGACAGGCACCTGAAGCTTTCTTT.

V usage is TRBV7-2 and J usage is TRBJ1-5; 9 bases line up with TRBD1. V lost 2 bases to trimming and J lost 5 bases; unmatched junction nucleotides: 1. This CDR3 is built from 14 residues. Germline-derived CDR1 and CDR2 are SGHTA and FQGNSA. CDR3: CASSLWTGDQPQHF. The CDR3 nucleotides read TGTGCCAGCAGCTTATGGACAGGGGATCAGCCCCAGCATTTT.

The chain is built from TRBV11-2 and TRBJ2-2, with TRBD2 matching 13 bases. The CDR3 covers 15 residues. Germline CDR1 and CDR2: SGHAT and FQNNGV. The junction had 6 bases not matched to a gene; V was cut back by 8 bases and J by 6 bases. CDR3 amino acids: CASLGLAGVPGELFF. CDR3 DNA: TGTGCCAGCCTCGGACTAGCGGGGGTACCCGGGGAGCTGTTTTTT.

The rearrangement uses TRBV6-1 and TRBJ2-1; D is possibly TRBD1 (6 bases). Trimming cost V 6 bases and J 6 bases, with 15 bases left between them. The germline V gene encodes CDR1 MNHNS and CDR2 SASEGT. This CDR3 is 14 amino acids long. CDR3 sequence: CASRQGVNGNEQFF. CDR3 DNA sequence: TGTGCCAGCAGACAGGGCGTTAACGGCAATGAGCAGTTCTTC.

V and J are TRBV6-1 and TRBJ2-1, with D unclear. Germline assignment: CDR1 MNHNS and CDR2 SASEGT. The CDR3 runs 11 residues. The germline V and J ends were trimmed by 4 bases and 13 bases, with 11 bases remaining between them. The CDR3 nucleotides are TGTGCCAGCAGTGCCCCTGTACTCCAGTTCTTC. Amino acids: CASSAPVLQFF.

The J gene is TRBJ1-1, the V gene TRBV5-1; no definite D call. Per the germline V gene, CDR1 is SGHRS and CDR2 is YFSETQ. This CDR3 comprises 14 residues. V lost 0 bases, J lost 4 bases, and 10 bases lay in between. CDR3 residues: CASSLEEGVTEAFF. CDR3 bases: TGCGCCAGCAGCTTGGAGGAGGGAGTCACTGAAGCTTTCTTT.

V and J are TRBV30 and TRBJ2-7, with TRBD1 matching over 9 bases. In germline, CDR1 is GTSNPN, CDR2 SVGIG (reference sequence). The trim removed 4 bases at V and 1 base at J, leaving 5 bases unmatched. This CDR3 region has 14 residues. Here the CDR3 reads CAWTPGQGSYEQYF. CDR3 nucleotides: TGTGCCTGGACTCCGGGACAGGGATCCTACGAGCAGTACTTC.

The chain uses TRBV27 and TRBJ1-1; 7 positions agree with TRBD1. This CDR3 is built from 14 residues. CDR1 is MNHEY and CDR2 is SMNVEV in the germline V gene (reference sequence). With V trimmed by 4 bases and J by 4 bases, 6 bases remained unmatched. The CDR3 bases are TGTGCCAGCAGTTGGGGACAGTTAGGCACTGAAGCTTTCTTT. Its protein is CASSWGQLGTEAFF.

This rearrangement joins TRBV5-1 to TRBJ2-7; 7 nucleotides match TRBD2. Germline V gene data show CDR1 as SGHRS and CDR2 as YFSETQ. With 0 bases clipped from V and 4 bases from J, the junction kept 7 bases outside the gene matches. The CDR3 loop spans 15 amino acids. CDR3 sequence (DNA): TGCGCCAGCAGCTTGGCTCCAGCGGGGACTTACGAGCAGTACTTC. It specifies CASSLAPAGTYEQYF.

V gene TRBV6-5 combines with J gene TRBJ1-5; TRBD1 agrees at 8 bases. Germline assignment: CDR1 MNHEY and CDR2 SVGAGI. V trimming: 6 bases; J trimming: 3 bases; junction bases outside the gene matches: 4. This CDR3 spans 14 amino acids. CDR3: CASSPGGHNQPQHF. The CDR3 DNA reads TGTGCCAGCAGCCCAGGGGGCCACAATCAGCCCCAGCATTTT.

CDR3 nucleotide sequence: TGTGCCAGCAGCCAAGATATGAGGGGCCCAAGAGTCATGTGGACCCAGTACTTC. Translation gives CASSQDMRGPRVMWTQYF. This rearrangement joins TRBV14 to TRBJ2-5; D possibly matches TRBD1 or TRBD2 (5 bases each). Germline loops: CDR1 SGHDN, CDR2 FVKESK. The CDR3 contains 18 residues. Trimming pared 0 bases from V and 7 bases from J, leaving 24 bases between.

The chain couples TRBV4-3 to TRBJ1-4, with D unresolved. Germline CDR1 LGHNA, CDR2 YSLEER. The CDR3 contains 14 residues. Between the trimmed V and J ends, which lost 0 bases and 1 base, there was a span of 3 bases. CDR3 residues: CASSQDVTNEKLFF. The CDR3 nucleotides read TGCGCCAGCAGCCAAGACGTAACTAATGAAAAACTGTTTTTT.

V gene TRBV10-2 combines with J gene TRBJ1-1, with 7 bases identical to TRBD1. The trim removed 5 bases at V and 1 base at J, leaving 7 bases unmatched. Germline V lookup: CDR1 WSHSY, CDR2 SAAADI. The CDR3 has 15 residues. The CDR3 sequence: CASSIQGWGNTEAFF. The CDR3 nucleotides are TGCGCCAGCAGTATACAGGGGTGGGGGAACACTGAAGCTTTCTTT.

The CDR3 loop is CASSQSTGAGTEAFF. The CDR3, as DNA: TGTGCCAGCAGCCAATCGACAGGGGCCGGCACTGAAGCTTTCTTT. The chain combines TRBV7-9 with TRBJ1-1; 8 positions agree with TRBD1. Germline V gene sequence: CDR1 SEHNR, CDR2 FQNEAQ (reference sequence). V lost 5 bases to trimming and J lost 4 bases; unmatched junction nucleotides: 9. This CDR3 comprises 15 residues.

DNA for the CDR3: TGCGCCAGCAGCCAGAGGGACAGGGTCCGTACGAACACCGGGGAGCTGTTTTTT. Translating it yields CASSQRDRVRTNTGELFF. V gene TRBV4-1 combines with J gene TRBJ2-2; 9 bases align to TRBD1. This CDR3 has 18 amino acids. Germline assignment: CDR1 MGHRA and CDR2 YSYEKL. Trimming at V came to 3 bases and at J to 0 bases, leaving 8 bases not matched to a gene.

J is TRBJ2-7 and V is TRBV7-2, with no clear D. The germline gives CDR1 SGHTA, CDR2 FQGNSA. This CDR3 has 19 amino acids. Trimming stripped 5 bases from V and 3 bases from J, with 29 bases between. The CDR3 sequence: CASSRNSLPTIKGGYEQYF. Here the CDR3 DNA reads TGTGCCAGCAGCCGCAATTCACTACCGACGATAAAGGGCGGCTACGAGCAGTACTTC.

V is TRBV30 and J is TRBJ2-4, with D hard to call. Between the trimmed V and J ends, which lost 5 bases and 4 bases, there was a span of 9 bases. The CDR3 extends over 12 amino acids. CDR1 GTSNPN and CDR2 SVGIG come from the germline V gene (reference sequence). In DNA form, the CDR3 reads TGTGCCTGGGGTCGTCCGAAAAACATTCAGTACTTC. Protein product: CAWGRPKNIQYF. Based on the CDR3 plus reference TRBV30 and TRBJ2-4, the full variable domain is SQTIHQWPATLVQPVGSPLSLECTVEGTSNPNLYWYRQAAGRGLQLLFYSVGIGQISSEVPQNLSASRPQDRQFILSSKKLLLSDSGFYLCAWGRPKNIQYFGAGTRLSVL.

As DNA, the CDR3 is TGTGCCTGGAGTGTACACCGTGATGAGCAGTTCTTC. It codes for CAWSVHRDEQFF. The genes are TRBV30 and TRBJ2-1; no definite D call. This CDR3 is built from 12 residues. CDR1 GTSNPN and CDR2 SVGIG come from the germline V gene (reference sequence). V was trimmed by 0 bases and J by 8 bases, leaving 8 bases between them.

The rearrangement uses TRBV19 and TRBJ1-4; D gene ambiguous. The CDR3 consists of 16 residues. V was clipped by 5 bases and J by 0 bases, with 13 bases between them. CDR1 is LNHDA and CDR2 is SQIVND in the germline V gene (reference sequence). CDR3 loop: CASSSAEAATNEKLFF. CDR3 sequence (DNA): TGTGCCAGTAGTTCGGCTGAGGCGGCAACTAATGAAAAACTGTTTTTT.

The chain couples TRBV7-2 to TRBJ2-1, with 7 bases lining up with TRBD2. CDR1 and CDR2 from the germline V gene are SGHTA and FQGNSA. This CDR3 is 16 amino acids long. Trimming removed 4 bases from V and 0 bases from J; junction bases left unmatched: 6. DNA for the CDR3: TGTGCCAGCAGCTCCGTTAGCGGGTTCTCCTACAATGAGCAGTTCTTC. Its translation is CASSSVSGFSYNEQFF.

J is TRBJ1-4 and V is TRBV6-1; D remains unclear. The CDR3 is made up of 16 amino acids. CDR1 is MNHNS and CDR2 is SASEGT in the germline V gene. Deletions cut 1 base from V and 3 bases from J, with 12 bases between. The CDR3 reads CASSEVSWEANEKLFF. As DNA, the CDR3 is TGTGCCAGCAGTGAAGTTTCGTGGGAGGCTAATGAAAAACTGTTTTTT.

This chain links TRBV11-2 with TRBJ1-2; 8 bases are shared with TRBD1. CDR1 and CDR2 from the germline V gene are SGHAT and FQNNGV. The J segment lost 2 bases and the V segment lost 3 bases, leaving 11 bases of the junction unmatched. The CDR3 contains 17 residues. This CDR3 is CASSLTLGQGLNYGYTF. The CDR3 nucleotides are TGTGCCAGCAGCTTGACCCTCGGACAGGGACTGAACTATGGCTACACCTTC.

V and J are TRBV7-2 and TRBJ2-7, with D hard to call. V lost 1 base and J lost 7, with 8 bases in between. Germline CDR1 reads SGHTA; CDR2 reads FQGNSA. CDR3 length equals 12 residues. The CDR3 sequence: CASSLDRREQYF. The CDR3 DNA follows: TGTGCCAGCAGCTTAGATCGGCGGGAGCAGTACTTC.

The CDR3 coding sequence is TGTGCCAGCACTTGGGGTGGGGACTACTATGGCTACACCTTC. Translated, it gives CASTWGGDYYGYTF. The chain carries TRBV6-1 and TRBJ1-2; D possibly corresponds to TRBD1 (5 bases). The V end was cut by 7 bases, the J end by 3 bases, with 15 bases between. The CDR3 runs 14 residues. Germline V gene lookup returns CDR1 MNHNS and CDR2 SASEGT.

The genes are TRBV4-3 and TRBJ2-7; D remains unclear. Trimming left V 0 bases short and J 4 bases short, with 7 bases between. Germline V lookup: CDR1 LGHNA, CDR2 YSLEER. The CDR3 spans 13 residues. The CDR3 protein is CASSQDIMYEQYF. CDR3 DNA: TGCGCCAGCAGCCAAGACATTATGTACGAGCAGTACTTC.

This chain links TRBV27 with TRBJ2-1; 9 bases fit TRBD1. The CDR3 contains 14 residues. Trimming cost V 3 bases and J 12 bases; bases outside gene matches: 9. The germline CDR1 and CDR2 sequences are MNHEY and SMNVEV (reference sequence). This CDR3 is CASSLPGQGYVQFF. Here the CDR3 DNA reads TGTGCCAGCAGTTTGCCGGGACAGGGTTACGTGCAGTTCTTC.